This T cell receptor (beta chain) appears in the sequencing data of a study of CXCR3-negative and CXCR3-positive naive CD8 T cells. Study-wide results and limits: Unlike memory cells, which differed, naive CXCR3-negative and CXCR3-positive cells had similar TRBV-TRBJ usage.

On this clonotype itself: Its target is unknown.

CDR1 SEHNR and CDR2 FQNEAQ come from the germline V gene (reference sequence). CDR3 size: 17 residues. The libraries of TRB cDNA were constructed through 5' RACE using UMI labels. After re-calling the 5' RACE reads, TCRdb lists one entry per CDR3 protein, DNA absent. This specimen shows tens of thousands of distinct CDR3 sequences; the ten leading clones hold roughly a tenth. The sequenced sample consisted of memory CD8+ T cells from blood. The rearrangement links TRBV7-9 to TRBJ2-3; TCRdb lists TRBD1, though no DNA is available to test this call. This receptor was taken from a human donor in good health. Some clones in this sample may be carry-over from other donors' samples. Here the CDR3 reads CASSLALSGEPEDTQYF.